This entry lists 22 T cell receptor beta chains sequenced from one sample in a study of beta chain features in type 1 diabetes (dated by TCRdb to the late 2010s). Their antigens remain unidentified. The library was built by means of the immunoSEQ multiplex PCR assay. The High Capacity cDNA Reverse Transcription Kit was used to reverse transcribe all of the isolated RNA, meaning that expressed TCRB transcripts were what got sequenced. TCRdb re-hosts the immuneACCESS table, in-frame sequences only. Its copies lack some clones; in the studies checked, an unresolved V gene accounts for under half of them, and the cause for the rest is not known. This sample holds 600,000 to 700,000 clones; around 11% were observed only once. Together, the top ten hold around 0.12% of the sample. Study-wide conclusions, independent of this receptor: Type 1 diabetes patients showed a moderate but significant shortening of TCRB CDR3 length in all four CD4+ subsets.

The sequencing sample was made of naive CD4+ T cells from blood. Reading the label with the study, this specimen's cell subset or site is: true naive CD4+ T cells. The origin of the receptors is a man aged 25-40 years with type 1 diabetes.

V is TRBV5-1 and J is TRBJ2-7; TRBD2 matches at 7 bases. The ends lost 0 bases at V and 2 bases at J; junction bases unmatched: 8. The CDR3 totals 16 residues. From germline, CDR1 is SGHRS and CDR2 YFSETQ. This CDR3 is CASSLGVGGQPYEQYF. CDR3 sequence (DNA): TGCGCCAGCAGCTTGGGAGTGGGAGGGCAGCCCTACGAGCAGTACTTC.

The chain joins TRBV6-1 to TRBJ2-3; TRBD1 agrees at 10 bases. With 6 bases clipped from V and 4 bases from J, the junction kept 4 bases outside the gene matches. The CDR3 sequence is 14 residues long. Looked up from germline, CDR1 is MNHNS and CDR2 is SASEGT. CDR3 loop: CASRGQGGADTQYF. DNA for the CDR3: TGTGCCAGCAGAGGACAGGGGGGCGCAGATACGCAGTATTTT.

This clone appeared a few times. The chain employs TRBV7-9 and TRBJ1-4; D remains unclear. V lost 3 bases to trimming and J lost 3 bases, with 17 bases between them. The germline CDR1 and CDR2 sequences are SEHNR and FQNEAQ (reference sequence). The CDR3 has 17 residues. The CDR3 loop reads CASSFGQSTRANEKLFF. The CDR3 DNA is TGTGCCAGCAGCTTCGGTCAGTCAACGAGGGCTAATGAAAAACTGTTTTTT.

As regards this clone: An end of the junction does not agree with germline; a read error may underlie this. The J gene is TRBJ1-2, the V gene TRBV4-3; possible D gene TRBD1, 5 bases. CDR3 length: 15 residues. Looked up from germline, CDR1 is LGHNA and CDR2 is YSLEER. Here the CDR3 reads CASSQERPGPLTLSF. The CDR3 DNA is TGCGCCAGCAGCCAAGAACGTCCAGGGCCACTGACATTAAGTTTC.

CDR3 sequence reads: CASSPMGGSNQPQHF. The CDR3 DNA is TGTGCCAGCAGCCCCATGGGGGGAAGCAATCAGCCCCAGCATTTT. This sequence joins TRBV27 and TRBJ1-5; D is possibly TRBD1 (5 bases). The V gene's germline CDR1 is MNHEY and CDR2 SMNVEV (reference sequence). The CDR3 sequence is 15 residues long. Between the trimmed V and J ends, which lost 6 bases and 1 base, there was a span of 13 bases.

This clone was observed a few times. This chain uses TRBV4-3 with TRBJ2-1, with TRBD2 matching over 12 bases. The V gene end was trimmed by 2 bases and the J gene end by 7 bases; junction bases not matched to a gene: 6. The CDR3 is made up of 16 amino acids. CDR1 and CDR2 from the germline V gene are LGHNA and YSLEER. This CDR3 reads CASSQQLAGGHNEQFF. The CDR3 nucleotides read TGCGCCAGCAGCCAACAACTAGCGGGGGGCCATAATGAGCAGTTCTTC.

V usage is TRBV7-9 and J usage is TRBJ2-6; TRBD1 aligns across 8 bases. This CDR3 has 18 amino acids. The V gene end was trimmed by 5 bases and the J gene end by 0 bases; junction bases not matched to a gene: 9. Germline CDR1 reads SEHNR; CDR2 reads FQNEAQ (reference sequence). For the CDR3, the DNA is TGTGCCAGCAGCCCGCGGACAGGGATGGGCTCTGGGGCCAACGTCCTGACTTTC. Translated, it gives CASSPRTGMGSGANVLTF.

This clone was detected only a few times. The chain has TRBV28 and TRBJ1-5; D gene ambiguous. Germline V gene sequence: CDR1 MDHEN, CDR2 SYDVKM. V lost 6 bases and J lost 1, with 19 bases in between. The CDR3 sequence is 17 residues long. DNA for the CDR3: TGTGCCAGCAGCGGTCCCGGCGTGGGGTTCAGCAATCAGCCCCAGCATTTT. As protein: CASSGPGVGFSNQPQHF.

The sample holds a few counts of this clone. The rearrangement links TRBV29-1 to TRBJ2-3; 9 bases agree with TRBD2. CDR3 length: 15 residues. The ends lost 7 bases at V and 6 bases at J; junction bases unmatched: 14. Per germline, CDR1 SQVTM and CDR2 ANQGSEA. CDR3 sequence (DNA): TGCAGCGCCCCCCGGGTAGCGGGGGCAGTGGATACGCAGTATTTT. Translating it yields CSAPRVAGAVDTQYF.

This clone was detected only a few times. J is TRBJ1-2 and V is TRBV7-2; D not certain. CDR1 is SGHTA and CDR2 is FQGNSA in the germline V gene. CDR3 length: 14 residues. V was trimmed by 4 bases and J by 4 bases, leaving 13 bases between them. CDR3 loop: CASSSSANSYGYTF. In nucleotides, the CDR3 is TGTGCCAGCAGCTCCTCCGCGAACAGCTATGGCTACACCTTC. The variable domain in full, completed from reference TRBV7-2 and TRBJ1-2, reads GAGVSQSPSNKVTEKGKDVELRCDPISGHTALYWYRQSLGQGLEFLIYFQGNSAPDKSGLPSDRFSAERTGGSVSTLTIQRTQQEDSAVYLCASSSSANSYGYTFGSGTRLTVV.

The rearrangement uses TRBV4-2 and TRBJ2-2; possible D gene TRBD2, 5 bases. Germline loops: CDR1 LGHNA, CDR2 YNFKEQ. The CDR3 is 18 amino acids. Trimming stripped 3 bases from V and 4 bases from J, with 21 bases between. CDR3 coding DNA: TGTGCCAGCAGCCATGGTCCGGAGCGGCCGATTACCACCGGGGAGCTGTTTTTT. Translated, it gives CASSHGPERPITTGELFF.

The chain carries TRBV29-1 and TRBJ1-1; possible D gene TRBD1, 6 bases. Germline V gene lookup returns CDR1 SQVTM and CDR2 ANQGSEA. V was pared by 4 bases and J by 2 bases, with 11 bases between. The CDR3 is 13 residues long. CDR3 protein: CSVAGQVNTEAFF. CDR3 coding DNA: TGCAGCGTTGCGGGACAAGTTAACACTGAAGCTTTCTTT.

This chain uses TRBV28 with TRBJ2-7; weak D call: TRBD1 (6 bases). Germline CDR1 and CDR2: MDHEN and SYDVKM. This CDR3 spans 15 amino acids. Trimming left V 3 bases short and J 0 bases short, with 12 bases between. Written as DNA, the CDR3 is TGTGCCAGCAGTTTGGGCCAGGGGAGCTCCTACGAGCAGTACTTC. Translated: CASSLGQGSSYEQYF.

This chain links TRBV19 with TRBJ2-1, with 10 bases aligning to TRBD1. CDR1 and CDR2 from the germline V gene are LNHDA and SQIVND (reference sequence). The CDR3 contains 14 residues. The V gene end was trimmed by 5 bases and the J gene end by 8 bases; junction bases not matched to a gene: 6. The CDR3 loop is CASSGGQGIDEQFF. CDR3 DNA: TGTGCCAGTAGTGGGGGACAGGGGATCGATGAGCAGTTCTTC.

This clone was detected a few times. CDR3 nucleotides: TGTGCCAGCAGCTTAGGATACAGGACAGGAGTTGAGACCCAGTACTTC. Protein: CASSLGYRTGVETQYF. V usage is TRBV11-3 and J usage is TRBJ2-5; 7 bases align to TRBD1. Germline V gene sequence: CDR1 SGHNT, CDR2 YENEEA. The length of the CDR3 is 16 residues. Unmatched junction bases numbered 10, after V lost 1 base and J lost 5 bases.

The V gene is TRBV7-9, the J gene TRBJ1-1, with a tentative D call TRBD1 (5 bases). Germline V CDR1 and CDR2: SEHNR, FQNEAQ (reference sequence). V lost 1 base and J 4 bases, leaving 7 bases between the germline ends. There are 13 residues in the CDR3. Here the CDR3 DNA reads TGTGCCAGCAGCTTAGAACAGGTCACTGAAGCTTTCTTT. It translates to CASSLEQVTEAFF.

The chain carries TRBV7-2 and TRBJ2-1, with D possibly TRBD1 on 5 matching bases. V dropped 3 bases and J dropped 0 bases, with 9 bases sitting between them. The CDR3 covers 15 residues. The germline V gene encodes CDR1 SGHTA and CDR2 FQGNSA. The CDR3, as DNA: TGTGCCAGCAGCTTTACAGGTAGCTCCTACAATGAGCAGTTCTTC. This gives the protein CASSFTGSSYNEQFF.

The rearrangement joins TRBV7-8 to TRBJ1-2; 11 bases are a match to TRBD1. With V trimmed by 1 base and J by 8 bases, 6 bases remained unmatched. The CDR3 totals 15 residues. Germline CDR1 and CDR2: SGHVS and FQNEAQ. The CDR3 loop is CASSLEGQGGSGYTF. In DNA form, the CDR3 reads TGTGCCAGCAGCTTAGAGGGACAGGGGGGAAGCGGCTACACCTTC. The full variable domain, completed using reference TRBV7-8 and TRBJ1-2, is GAGVSQSPRYKVAKRGQDVALRCDPISGHVSLFWYQQALGQGPEFLTYFQNEAQLDKSGLPSDRFFAERPEGSVSTLKIQRTQQEDSAVYLCASSLEGQGGSGYTFGSGTRLTVV.

The chain uses TRBV28 and TRBJ2-3; TRBD1 matches 10 bases. Losses at the gene ends were 6 bases for V and 6 bases for J; bases not matched to a gene: 18. The germline V gene encodes CDR1 MDHEN and CDR2 SYDVKM. The CDR3 covers 18 residues. Here the CDR3 DNA reads TGTGCCAGCAGCCTATTCCAAATAAGACAGGGACAGGGGGATACGCAGTATTTT. This translates into CASSLFQIRQGQGDTQYF. Together with reference TRBV28 and TRBJ2-3, the CDR3 gives the full variable domain: DVKVTQSSRYLVKRTGEKVFLECVQDMDHENMFWYRQDPGLGLRLIYFSYDVKMKEKGDIPEGYSVSREKKERFSLILESASTNQTSMYLCASSLFQIRQGQGDTQYFGPGTRLTVL.

This clone was observed a few times. The chain joins TRBV9 to TRBJ2-6; D gene ambiguous. Deletions cut 2 bases from V and 0 bases from J, with 6 bases between. Germline-derived CDR1 and CDR2 are SGDLS and YYNGEE. This CDR3 comprises 15 residues. This chain's CDR3 is CASSVTPSGANVLTF. As DNA, the CDR3 is TGTGCCAGCAGCGTTACCCCCTCTGGGGCCAACGTCCTGACTTTC.

The rearrangement joins TRBV28 to TRBJ2-3, with 8 bases lining up with TRBD1. Germline V gives CDR1 MDHEN, CDR2 SYDVKM. V shed 1 base, J shed 1 base, and the junction held 4 bases outside the gene matches. The CDR3 has 16 residues. The CDR3 DNA follows: TGTGCCAGCAGTTTATACCAGGGGGCCGGCACAGATACGCAGTATTTT. It yields the protein CASSLYQGAGTDTQYF.

This clone appeared a few times. The chain uses TRBV7-8 and TRBJ1-1, with unresolved D. The V and J ends lost 5 bases and 5 bases respectively, with 9 bases between them. Germline loops: CDR1 SGHVS, CDR2 FQNEAQ. CDR3 length: 12 amino acids. CDR3 DNA sequence: TGTGCCAGCAGCCCGGTGAGGACTGAAGCTTTCTTT. Amino acids: CASSPVRTEAFF.